The subject of this entry is one T cell receptor beta chain. Its antigen remains unidentified. Here immunoSEQ multiplex PCR was the method, and the copy in TCRdb shows in-frame clones only, minus some. This sample has 25,000 to 30,000 clones, with over 80% found just once. This CDR3 is 13 amino acids long. V was cut by 5 bases and J by 2 bases, with 7 bases left in between. Germline values: CDR1 ENHRY, CDR2 SYGVKD. This record comes from a study of lymphopenia after photon versus proton radiotherapy. Points from the study as a whole: Proton therapy kept repertoires fairly stable, unlike photons, which gained effector/memory cells. Only patients who died were analyzed for survival; proton advantage is unproven.

The sequence came from an older woman with cholangiocarcinoma. Some clones in this sample may be carry-over from other donors' samples. The chain recombines TRBV10-3 with TRBJ2-1, with D possibly being TRBD1 (5 bases). The starting material was peripheral blood, obtained from a patient treated with proton-based radiotherapy. In nucleotides, the CDR3 is TGTGCCATCAGTACGGACACCTACAATGAGCAGTTCTTC. It is translated as CAISTDTYNEQFF.